This T cell receptor (beta chain) derives from a study of shared clonotypes between healthy human individuals. The test was conducted at deep level. Profiled with immunoSEQ multiplex PCR; TCRdb holds only in-frame clones, not every one. The sample records over a million clones, roughly 80% being singletons. Note on this clone: Its specificity is not known.

The study drew its donors from healthy HIV-negative adults without recent acute infections or vaccinations. Donors were Caucasian adults residing in Nashville, Tennessee, USA. Points from the study as a whole: Unshared clonotypes carried lower generation probabilities than those common to all four donors.

Sequences were obtained from memory CD4+ T cells sorted from blood. The subset here: CD45RA-negative fraction. The sequence was collected from a man between 18 and 35 years old in good health.

The CDR3 nucleotides read TGTGCCAGTTTTTCCCGGGACAGGGTCCGATCCACTGAAGCTTTCTTT. This gives the protein CASFSRDRVRSTEAFF. J is TRBJ1-1 and V is TRBV28; 9 bases align to TRBD1. The trim removed 9 bases at V and 4 bases at J, leaving 15 bases unmatched. The germline V gene encodes CDR1 MDHEN and CDR2 SYDVKM. This CDR3 spans 16 amino acids.